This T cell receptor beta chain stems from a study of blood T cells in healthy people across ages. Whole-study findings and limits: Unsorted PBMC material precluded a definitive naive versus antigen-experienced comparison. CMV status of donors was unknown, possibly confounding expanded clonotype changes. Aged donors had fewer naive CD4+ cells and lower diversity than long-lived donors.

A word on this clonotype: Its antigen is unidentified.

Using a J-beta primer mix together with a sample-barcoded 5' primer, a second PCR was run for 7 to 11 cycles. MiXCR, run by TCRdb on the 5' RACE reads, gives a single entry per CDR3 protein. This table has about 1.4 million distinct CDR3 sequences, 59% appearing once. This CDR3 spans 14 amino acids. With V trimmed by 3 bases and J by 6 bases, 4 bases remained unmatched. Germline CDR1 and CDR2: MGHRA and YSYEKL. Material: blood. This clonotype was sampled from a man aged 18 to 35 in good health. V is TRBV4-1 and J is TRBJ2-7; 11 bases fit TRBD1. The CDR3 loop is CASSHGQGAFEQYF. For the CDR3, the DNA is TGCGCCAGCAGCCACGGACAGGGGGCGTTCGAGCAGTACTTC.